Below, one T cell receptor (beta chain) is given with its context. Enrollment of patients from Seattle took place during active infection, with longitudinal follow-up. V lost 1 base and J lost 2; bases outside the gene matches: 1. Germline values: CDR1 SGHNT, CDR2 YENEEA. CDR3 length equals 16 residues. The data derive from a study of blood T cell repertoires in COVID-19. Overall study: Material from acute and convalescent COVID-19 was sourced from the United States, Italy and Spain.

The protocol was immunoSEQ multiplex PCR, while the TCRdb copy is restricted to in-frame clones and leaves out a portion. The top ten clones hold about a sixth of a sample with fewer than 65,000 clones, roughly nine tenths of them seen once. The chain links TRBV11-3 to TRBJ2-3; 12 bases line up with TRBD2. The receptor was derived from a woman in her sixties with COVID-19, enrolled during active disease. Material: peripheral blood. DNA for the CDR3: TGTGCCAGCAGCTTAGGGACTAGCGGGAACACAGATACGCAGTATTTT. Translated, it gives CASSLGTSGNTDTQYF. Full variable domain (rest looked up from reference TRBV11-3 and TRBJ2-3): EAGVVQSPRYKIIEKKQPVAFWCNPISGHNTLYWYLQNLGQGPELLIRYENEEAVDDSQLPKDRFSAERLKGVDSTLKIQPAELGDSAVYLCASSLGTSGNTDTQYFGPGTRLTVL.